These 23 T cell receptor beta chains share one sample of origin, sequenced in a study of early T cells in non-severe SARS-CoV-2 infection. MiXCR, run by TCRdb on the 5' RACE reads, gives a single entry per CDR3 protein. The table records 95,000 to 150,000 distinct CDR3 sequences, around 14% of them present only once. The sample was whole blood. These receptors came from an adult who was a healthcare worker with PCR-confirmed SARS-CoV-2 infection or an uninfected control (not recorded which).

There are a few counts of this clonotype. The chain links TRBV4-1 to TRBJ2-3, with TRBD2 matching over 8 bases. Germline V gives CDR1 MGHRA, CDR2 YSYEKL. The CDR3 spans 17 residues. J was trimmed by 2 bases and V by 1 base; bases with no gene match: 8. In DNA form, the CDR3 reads TGCGCCAGCAGCCAAGGAAATAGCGGGGAAAACACAGATACGCAGTATTTT. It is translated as CASSQGNSGENTDTQYF.

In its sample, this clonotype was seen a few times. In DNA form, the CDR3 reads TGCAGTGCTTCCTCGCCATTTAGTGAAAAACTGTTTTTT. Amino acids: CSASSPFSEKLFF. The chain recombines TRBV20-1 with TRBJ1-4; D is ambiguous. Germline V gene lookup returns CDR1 DFQATT and CDR2 SNEGSKA (reference sequence). Trimming took off 5 bases at V and 7 bases at J, with 14 bases between the two ends. The CDR3 runs to 13 residues.

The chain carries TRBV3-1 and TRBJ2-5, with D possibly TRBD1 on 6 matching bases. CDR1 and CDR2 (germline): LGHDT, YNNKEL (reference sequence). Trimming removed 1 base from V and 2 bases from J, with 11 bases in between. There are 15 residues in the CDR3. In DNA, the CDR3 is TGTGCCAGCAGCCAAGGTCAGGACAGACAAGAGACCCAGTACTTC. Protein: CASSQGQDRQETQYF.

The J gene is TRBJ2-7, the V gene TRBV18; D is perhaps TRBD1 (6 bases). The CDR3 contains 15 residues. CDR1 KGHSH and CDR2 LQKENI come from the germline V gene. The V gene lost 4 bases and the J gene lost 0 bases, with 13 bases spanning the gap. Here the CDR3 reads CASSQRQASSYEQYF. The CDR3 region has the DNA TGTGCCAGCTCACAAAGACAGGCCAGCTCCTACGAGCAGTACTTC.

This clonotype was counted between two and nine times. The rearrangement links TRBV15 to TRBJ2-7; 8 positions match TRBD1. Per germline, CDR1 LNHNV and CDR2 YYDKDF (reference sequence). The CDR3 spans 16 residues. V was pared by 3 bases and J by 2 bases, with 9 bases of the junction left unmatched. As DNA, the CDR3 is TGTGCCACCAGCAGTACACAGGGGGTAACTCCCTACGAGCAGTACTTC. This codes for CATSSTQGVTPYEQYF.

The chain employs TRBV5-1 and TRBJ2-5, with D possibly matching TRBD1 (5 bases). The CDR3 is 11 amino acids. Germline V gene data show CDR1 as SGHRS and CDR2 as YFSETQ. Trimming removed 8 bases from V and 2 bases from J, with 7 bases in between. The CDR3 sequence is CASQGQETQYF. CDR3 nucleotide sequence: TGCGCCAGTCAGGGACAAGAGACCCAGTACTTC.

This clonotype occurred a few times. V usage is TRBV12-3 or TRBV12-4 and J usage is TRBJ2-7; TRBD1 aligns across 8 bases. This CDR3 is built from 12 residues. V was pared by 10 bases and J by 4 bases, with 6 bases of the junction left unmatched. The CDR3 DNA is TGTGCCACCCGGACAGGGTCTTACGAGCAGTACTTC. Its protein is CATRTGSYEQYF.

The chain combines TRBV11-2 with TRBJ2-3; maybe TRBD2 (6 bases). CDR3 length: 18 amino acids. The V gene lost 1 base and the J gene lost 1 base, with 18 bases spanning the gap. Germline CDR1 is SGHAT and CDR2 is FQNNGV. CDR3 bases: TGTGCCAGCAGCTTAGGGTTTTTCGGGGGACTTCGCACAGATACGCAGTATTTT. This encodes CASSLGFFGGLRTDTQYF.

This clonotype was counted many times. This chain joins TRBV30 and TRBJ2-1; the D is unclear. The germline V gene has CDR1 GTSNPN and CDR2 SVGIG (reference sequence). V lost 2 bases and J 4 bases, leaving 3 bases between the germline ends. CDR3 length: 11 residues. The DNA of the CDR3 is TGTGCCTGGAGTAAATACAATGAGCAGTTCTTC. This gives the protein CAWSKYNEQFF.

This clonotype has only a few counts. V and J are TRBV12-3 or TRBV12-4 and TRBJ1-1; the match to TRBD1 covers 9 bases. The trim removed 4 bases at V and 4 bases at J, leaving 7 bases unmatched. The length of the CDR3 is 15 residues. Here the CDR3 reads CASSSSGQGGTEAFF. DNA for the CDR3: TGTGCCAGCAGTTCCTCGGGACAGGGAGGCACTGAAGCTTTCTTT.

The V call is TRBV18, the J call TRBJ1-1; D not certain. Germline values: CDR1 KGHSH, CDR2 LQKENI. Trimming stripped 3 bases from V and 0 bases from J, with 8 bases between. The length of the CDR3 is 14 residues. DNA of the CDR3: TGTGCCAGCTCACCTTCCACGGTGAACACTGAAGCTTTCTTT. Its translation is CASSPSTVNTEAFF.

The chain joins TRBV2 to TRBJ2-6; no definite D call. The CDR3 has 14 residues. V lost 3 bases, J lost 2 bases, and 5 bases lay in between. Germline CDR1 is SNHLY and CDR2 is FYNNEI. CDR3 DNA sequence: TGTGCCAGCAGTGACAGCCCTGGGGCCAACGTCCTGACTTTC. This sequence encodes CASSDSPGANVLTF.

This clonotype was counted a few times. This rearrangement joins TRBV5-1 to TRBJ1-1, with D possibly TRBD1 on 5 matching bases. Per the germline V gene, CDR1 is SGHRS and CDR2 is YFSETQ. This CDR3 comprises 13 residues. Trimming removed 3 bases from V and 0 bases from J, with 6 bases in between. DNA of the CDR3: TGCGCCAGCAGCTCGACAGTGAACACTGAAGCTTTCTTT. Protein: CASSSTVNTEAFF.

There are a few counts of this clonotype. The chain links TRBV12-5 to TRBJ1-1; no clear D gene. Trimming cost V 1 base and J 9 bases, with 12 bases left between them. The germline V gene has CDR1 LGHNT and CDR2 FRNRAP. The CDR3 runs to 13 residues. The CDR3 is CASGLGGEGKAFF. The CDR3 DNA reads TGTGCTAGTGGTTTGGGAGGAGAGGGAAAAGCTTTCTTT.

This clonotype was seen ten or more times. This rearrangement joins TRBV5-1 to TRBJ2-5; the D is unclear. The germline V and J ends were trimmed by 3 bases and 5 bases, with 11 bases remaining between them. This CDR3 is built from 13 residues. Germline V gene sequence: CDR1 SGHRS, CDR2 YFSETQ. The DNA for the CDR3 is TGCGCCAGCAGCTCCCCAAACTTGGAGACCCAGTACTTC. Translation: CASSSPNLETQYF.

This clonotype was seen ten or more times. CDR3 nucleotide sequence: TGTGCCAGCAGTTTGGAACGGGACAGGACCTACGAGCAGTACTTC. This sequence encodes CASSLERDRTYEQYF. V gene TRBV12-3 or TRBV12-4 combines with J gene TRBJ2-7, with 8 bases matching TRBD1. The CDR3 has 15 amino acids. V lost 3 bases, J lost 2 bases, and 6 bases stayed unmatched.

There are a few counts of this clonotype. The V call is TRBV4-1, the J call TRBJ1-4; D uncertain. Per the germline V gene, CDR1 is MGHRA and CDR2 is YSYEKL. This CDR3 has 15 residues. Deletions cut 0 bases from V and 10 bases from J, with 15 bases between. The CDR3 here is CASSQEAEIFGKLFF. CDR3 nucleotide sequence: TGCGCCAGCAGCCAAGAAGCTGAAATCTTCGGAAAACTGTTTTTT.

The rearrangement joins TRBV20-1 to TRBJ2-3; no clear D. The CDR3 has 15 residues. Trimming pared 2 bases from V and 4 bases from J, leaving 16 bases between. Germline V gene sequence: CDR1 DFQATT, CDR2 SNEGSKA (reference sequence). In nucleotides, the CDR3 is TGCAGTGCTAGATCAGGACCGTCCAAAGCAGATACGCAGTATTTT. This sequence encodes CSARSGPSKADTQYF.

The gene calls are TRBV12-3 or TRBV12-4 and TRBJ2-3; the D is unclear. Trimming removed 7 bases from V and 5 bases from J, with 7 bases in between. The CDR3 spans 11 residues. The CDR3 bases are TGTGCCAGCACCCCTGGAGATACGCAGTATTTT. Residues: CASTPGDTQYF.

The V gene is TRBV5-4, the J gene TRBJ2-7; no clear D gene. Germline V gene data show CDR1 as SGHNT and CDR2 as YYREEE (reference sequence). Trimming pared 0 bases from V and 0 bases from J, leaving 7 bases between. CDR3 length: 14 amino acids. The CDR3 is CASSLDLSSYEQYF. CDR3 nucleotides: TGTGCCAGCAGCTTGGACTTGAGCTCCTACGAGCAGTACTTC.

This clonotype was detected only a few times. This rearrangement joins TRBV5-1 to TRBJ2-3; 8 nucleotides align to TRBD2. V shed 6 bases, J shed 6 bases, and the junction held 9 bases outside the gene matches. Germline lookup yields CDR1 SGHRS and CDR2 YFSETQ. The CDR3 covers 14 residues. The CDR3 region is CASKLAGSWDTQYF. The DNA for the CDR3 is TGCGCCAGCAAGCTAGCGGGCTCGTGGGATACGCAGTATTTT. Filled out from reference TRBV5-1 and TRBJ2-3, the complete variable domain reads KAGVTQTPRYLIKTRGQQVTLSCSPISGHRSVSWYQQTPGQGLQFLFEYFSETQRNKGNFPGRFSGRQFSNSRSEMNVSTLELGDSALYLCASKLAGSWDTQYFGPGTRLTVL.

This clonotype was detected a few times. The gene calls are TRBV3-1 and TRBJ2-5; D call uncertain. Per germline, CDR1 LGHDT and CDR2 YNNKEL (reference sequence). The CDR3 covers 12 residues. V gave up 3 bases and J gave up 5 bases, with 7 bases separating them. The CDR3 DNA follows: TGTGCCAGCAGCCAGATCCGTGAGACCCAGTACTTC. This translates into CASSQIRETQYF.

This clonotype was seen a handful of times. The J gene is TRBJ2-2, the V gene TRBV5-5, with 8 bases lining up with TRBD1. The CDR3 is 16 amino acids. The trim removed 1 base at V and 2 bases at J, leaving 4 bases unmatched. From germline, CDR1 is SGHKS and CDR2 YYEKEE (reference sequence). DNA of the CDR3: TGTGCCAGCAGCTTGATGGGACAGGCTAACACCGGGGAGCTGTTTTTT. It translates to CASSLMGQANTGELFF. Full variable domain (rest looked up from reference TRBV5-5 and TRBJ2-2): DAGVTQSPTHLIKTRGQQVTLRCSPISGHKSVSWYQQVLGQGPQFIFQYYEKEERGRGNFPDRFSARQFPNYSSELNVNALLLGDSALYLCASSLMGQANTGELFFGEGSRLTVL.